This T cell receptor (beta chain) stems from a study of Graves' ophthalmopathy and Graves' hyperthyroidism. Study-level information: Peripheral blood samples were taken at initial diagnosis, before any treatment.

This clonotype was seen at least ten times. As yet, its antigen is unknown. Additional autoimmune diseases, uncontrolled infections, pregnancy or lactation disqualified patients. The PBMCs originated from more than 8 ml of fresh peripheral blood. Study-level results: Blood also held most thyroid clonotypes expanded above 0.001 frequency.

As the template, RNA transcripts were used to amplify TCR beta CDR3 regions. HTBI primers served in a first-round RT-PCR, which a second-round multiplex PCR followed. In TCRdb, the multiplex PCR reads were re-called with MiXCR into one record per CDR3 protein. The repertoire holds approximately 460,000 distinct CDR3 sequences, with 13% to 15% as singletons. This CDR3 comprises 15 residues. The germline gives CDR1 SGHNT, CDR2 YENEEA. The V gene lost 5 bases and the J gene lost 7 bases, with 20 bases spanning the gap. This TCR was sampled from a woman younger than 45 with Graves' ophthalmopathy. The sequencing sample was made of blood. V is TRBV11-3 and J is TRBJ1-1; possibly TRBD1 for D (6 bases). The CDR3 spells CASSPRRGALDEAFF. Here the CDR3 DNA reads TGTGCCAGCAGCCCCAGGCGGGGGGCCTTGGATGAAGCTTTCTTT.